Listed here are 24 T cell receptor beta chains from one sample, sequenced in a study of monozygotic twins with cystic fibrosis. The table came from immunoSEQ multiplex PCR; TCRdb's copy has only in-frame clones and leaves some out. The table records over 15,000 clones, roughly 96% of them present only once. The specimen was blood. Source of these receptors: a girl aged 2-10 years with cystic fibrosis.

This clone was observed a single time. V and J are TRBV7-6 and TRBJ2-7, with 8 positions matching TRBD2. The junction had 8 bases not matched to a gene; V was cut back by 0 bases and J by 4 bases. CDR1 is SGHVS, CDR2 FNYEAQ, per germline. The CDR3 length is 16 residues. The CDR3 sequence is CASSLAIRGGIYEQYF. The CDR3 bases are TGTGCCAGCAGCTTAGCGATCCGGGGGGGCATTTACGAGCAGTACTTC.

V and J are TRBV4-3 and TRBJ1-6; D ambiguous. V lost 0 bases to trimming and J lost 8 bases, with 17 bases between them. The CDR3 is 17 amino acids. The germline V gene encodes CDR1 LGHNA and CDR2 YSLEER. The CDR3 sequence is CASSQDYRRASDSPLHF. The CDR3 DNA reads as TGCGCCAGCAGCCAAGATTACCGAAGGGCGTCGGATTCACCCCTCCACTTT.

The V and J genes are TRBV25-1 and TRBJ1-2, with 7 bases that match TRBD1. Germline V CDR1 and CDR2: MGHDK, SYGVNS. The CDR3 covers 13 residues. V trimming: 8 bases; J trimming: 2 bases; junction bases outside the gene matches: 5. The CDR3 reads CASPGTVNYGYTF. Here the CDR3 DNA reads TGTGCCAGCCCGGGGACAGTCAACTATGGCTACACCTTC.

The DNA of the CDR3 is TGTGCCAGCAGTTTGTCCACTGAAGCTTTCTTT. Its protein product is CASSLSTEAFF. The gene calls are TRBV28 and TRBJ1-1; D not resolved. Looked up from germline, CDR1 is MDHEN and CDR2 is SYDVKM. The germline V and J ends were trimmed by 3 bases and 4 bases, with 3 bases remaining between them. The CDR3 loop spans 11 amino acids.

This chain links TRBV28 with TRBJ2-7; TRBD2 aligns across 7 bases. This CDR3 contains 13 residues. V lost 3 bases, J lost 3 bases, and 2 bases stayed unmatched. The germline V gene encodes CDR1 MDHEN and CDR2 SYDVKM. CDR3 region: CASSFGGIYEQYF. The CDR3 region has the DNA TGTGCCAGCAGTTTCGGGGGGATCTACGAGCAGTACTTC.

The chain joins TRBV18 to TRBJ1-6; no clear D. The V gene lost 4 bases and the J gene lost 7 bases, with 8 bases spanning the gap. Per germline, CDR1 KGHSH and CDR2 LQKENI. This CDR3 has 13 amino acids. CDR3 in amino acids: CASSQRPNSPLHF. DNA for the CDR3: TGTGCCAGCTCACAACGACCCAATTCACCCCTCCACTTT.

The chain recombines TRBV5-6 with TRBJ2-7; D assignment may be TRBD1 or TRBD2 (5 bases each). Germline lookup yields CDR1 SGHDT and CDR2 YYEEEE. This CDR3 has 15 residues. Trimming stripped 2 bases from V and 6 bases from J, with 18 bases between. This chain's CDR3 is CASSFPRGPQGEQYF. The CDR3 nucleotides read TGTGCCAGCAGCTTCCCCAGAGGGCCCCAGGGCGAGCAGTACTTC.

This rearrangement joins TRBV27 to TRBJ2-3; unclear D gene. Per the germline V gene, CDR1 is MNHEY and CDR2 is SMNVEV (reference sequence). This CDR3 has 13 residues. V shed 2 bases and J shed 4 bases, with 7 bases lying between them. The CDR3 loop is CASSLLGPDTQYF. In nucleotides, the CDR3 is TGTGCCAGCAGTTTACTTGGCCCAGATACGCAGTATTTT.

This clone is a singleton in its sample. The gene calls are TRBV19 and TRBJ2-3; D may be TRBD2 (5 bases). Germline CDR1 and CDR2: LNHDA and SQIVND (reference sequence). The V end was cut by 7 bases, the J end by 0 bases, with 20 bases between. This CDR3 spans 17 amino acids. CDR3 in amino acids: CASNPQAASLSTDTQYF. In DNA, the CDR3 is TGTGCCAGTAACCCCCAGGCGGCTAGCCTTAGCACAGATACGCAGTATTTT. The variable domain in full, completed from reference TRBV19 and TRBJ2-3, reads DGGITQSPKYLFRKEGQNVTLSCEQNLNHDAMYWYRQDPGQGLRLIYYSQIVNDFQKGDIAEGYSVSREKKESFPLTVTSAQKNPTAFYLCASNPQAASLSTDTQYFGPGTRLTVL.

The rearrangement uses TRBV7-8 and TRBJ2-1, with 11 bases matching TRBD1. The CDR3 loop spans 16 amino acids. Per the germline V gene, CDR1 is SGHVS and CDR2 is FQNEAQ. The V and J ends lost 6 bases and 3 bases, in that order; junction bases with no gene match: 7. CDR3 DNA sequence: TGTGCCAGCAGGACCGGGACAGGGGGACTCTACAATGAGCAGTTCTTC. This codes for CASRTGTGGLYNEQFF. The full variable domain, its missing parts supplied by reference TRBV7-8 and TRBJ2-1, is GAGVSQSPRYKVAKRGQDVALRCDPISGHVSLFWYQQALGQGPEFLTYFQNEAQLDKSGLPSDRFFAERPEGSVSTLKIQRTQQEDSAVYLCASRTGTGGLYNEQFFGPGTRLTVL.

The chain links TRBV18 to TRBJ2-5; either TRBD1 or TRBD2 may supply D (5 bases each). With 3 bases removed from V and 5 bases from J, the gap between germline ends came to 10 bases. The CDR3 covers 13 residues. Germline V CDR1 and CDR2: KGHSH, LQKENI. CDR3 nucleotide sequence: TGTGCCAGCTCACCTGGGGGAGAGGAGACCCAGTACTTC. Protein sequence: CASSPGGEETQYF.

The rearrangement joins TRBV5-5 to TRBJ1-6; maybe TRBD1 (5 bases). This CDR3 comprises 15 residues. Germline values: CDR1 SGHKS, CDR2 YYEKEE (reference sequence). V lost 1 base and J 6 bases, leaving 11 bases between the germline ends. CDR3 region: CASSLPGGLNSPLHF. The CDR3 nucleotides are TGTGCCAGCAGCTTGCCCGGGGGTCTTAATTCACCCCTCCACTTT.

This clone appeared a single time. The chain combines TRBV25-1 with TRBJ2-7; D is unclear. Germline lookup yields CDR1 MGHDK and CDR2 SYGVNS. This CDR3 is 15 amino acids long. V was pared by 1 base and J by 2 bases, with 12 bases between. The CDR3 loop is CASSEFSTYAYEQYF. The CDR3 bases are TGTGCCAGCAGTGAATTTAGTACTTACGCCTACGAGCAGTACTTC.

The chain couples TRBV19 to TRBJ1-1, with D perhaps TRBD1 (5 bases). Germline CDR1 is LNHDA and CDR2 is SQIVND (reference sequence). The CDR3 runs to 14 residues. The V gene lost 6 bases and the J gene lost 2 bases, with 13 bases spanning the gap. The CDR3 protein is CASSYWGSNTEAFF. For the CDR3, the DNA is TGTGCCAGTAGCTATTGGGGGTCCAACACTGAAGCTTTCTTT.

This chain joins TRBV4-1 and TRBJ1-5, with D uncertain. The germline gives CDR1 MGHRA, CDR2 YSYEKL. The CDR3 length is 14 residues. Trimming took 0 bases from V and 5 from J, leaving 8 bases between them. In DNA form, the CDR3 reads TGCGCCAGCAGCCAAGAGCCCCAGGATCAGCCCCAGCATTTT. Translated, it gives CASSQEPQDQPQHF.

The chain joins TRBV5-1 to TRBJ1-1; TRBD1 agrees at 9 bases. The CDR3 contains 13 residues. CDR1 is SGHRS and CDR2 is YFSETQ in the germline V gene. The trim removed 2 bases at V and 4 bases at J, leaving 0 bases unmatched. The CDR3 DNA reads TGCGCCAGCAGCTTACAGGGGGCCACTGAAGCTTTCTTT. This sequence encodes CASSLQGATEAFF.

The chain carries TRBV10-3 and TRBJ1-6; D not certain. Trimming stripped 0 bases from V and 5 bases from J, with 8 bases between. The germline CDR1 and CDR2 sequences are ENHRY and SYGVKD. This CDR3 is built from 15 residues. Here the CDR3 reads CAISESVSDNSPLHF. CDR3 bases: TGTGCCATCAGTGAGTCGGTTTCGGATAATTCACCCCTCCACTTT.

Only a few counts were recorded for this clone. The J gene is TRBJ1-1, the V gene TRBV5-6; D possibly corresponds to TRBD1 (5 bases). CDR3 size: 13 residues. V was clipped by 4 bases and J by 4 bases, with 11 bases between them. Looked up from germline, CDR1 is SGHDT and CDR2 is YYEEEE. CDR3 sequence: CASSLGGSTEAFF. The CDR3 nucleotides read TGTGCCAGCAGCCTTGGGGGGTCCACTGAAGCTTTCTTT.

The rearrangement joins TRBV5-6 to TRBJ1-5, with 8 nucleotides matching TRBD1. The CDR3 sequence is 16 residues long. The trim removed 0 bases at V and 6 bases at J, leaving 8 bases unmatched. Germline loops: CDR1 SGHDT, CDR2 YYEEEE. The CDR3 DNA reads TGTGCCAGCAGCTTGGGGGCAGGGGGCTCTATTCAGCCCCAGCATTTT. Translation: CASSLGAGGSIQPQHF.

This chain connects TRBV29-1 to TRBJ1-2, with 8 positions matching TRBD1. The CDR3 runs to 15 residues. Germline V lookup: CDR1 SQVTM, CDR2 ANQGSEA. After removal of 4 bases from V and 2 bases from J, the junction contained 9 bases not matched to a gene. The CDR3 here is CSVVGRGRENYGYTF. The DNA for the CDR3 is TGCAGCGTTGTTGGCAGGGGGCGGGAAAACTATGGCTACACCTTC.

The V gene is TRBV29-1, the J gene TRBJ1-1; D not resolved. V was pared by 4 bases and J by 11 bases, with 14 bases between. The CDR3 spans 11 residues. Germline V gives CDR1 SQVTM, CDR2 ANQGSEA. The CDR3 is CSVAPTVEAFF. The CDR3 coding sequence is TGCAGCGTTGCCCCCACCGTGGAGGCTTTCTTT.

The chain recombines TRBV4-3 with TRBJ2-1; 8 bases align to TRBD2. The CDR3 runs to 16 residues. Per germline, CDR1 LGHNA and CDR2 YSLEER. Trimming removed 0 bases from V and 4 bases from J; junction bases left unmatched: 5. CDR3 protein: CASSQDPAGDYNEQFF. CDR3 bases: TGCGCCAGCAGCCAAGATCCAGCGGGGGATTACAATGAGCAGTTCTTC.

The chain joins TRBV2 to TRBJ2-1, with 9 positions matching TRBD1. The V gene end was trimmed by 7 bases and the J gene end by 5 bases; junction bases not matched to a gene: 12. Germline values: CDR1 SNHLY, CDR2 FYNNEI. The CDR3 extends over 16 amino acids. In nucleotides, the CDR3 is TGTGCCAGCACCCCGAAATGGACAGGGGCCCACAATGAGCAGTTCTTC. Its protein product is CASTPKWTGAHNEQFF.

This chain connects TRBV7-9 to TRBJ1-3; D is unclear. There are 15 residues in the CDR3. V was cut by 4 bases and J by 4 bases, with 14 bases left in between. The V gene's germline CDR1 is SEHNR and CDR2 FQNEAQ (reference sequence). The DNA of the CDR3 is TGTGCCAGCAGCTCCGACAAGCTTTCCGGAAACACCATATATTTT. Amino acids: CASSSDKLSGNTIYF.